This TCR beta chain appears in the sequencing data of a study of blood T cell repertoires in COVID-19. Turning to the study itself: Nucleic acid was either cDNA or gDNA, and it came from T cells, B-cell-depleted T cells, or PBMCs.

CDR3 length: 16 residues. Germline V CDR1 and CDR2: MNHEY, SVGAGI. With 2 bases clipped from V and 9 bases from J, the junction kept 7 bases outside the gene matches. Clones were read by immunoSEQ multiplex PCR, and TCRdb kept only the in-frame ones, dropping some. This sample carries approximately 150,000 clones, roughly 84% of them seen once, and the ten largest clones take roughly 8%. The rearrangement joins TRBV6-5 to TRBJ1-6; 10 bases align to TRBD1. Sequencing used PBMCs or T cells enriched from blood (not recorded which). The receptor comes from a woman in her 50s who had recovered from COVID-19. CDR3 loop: CASSYTPTGGGSPLHF. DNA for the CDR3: TGTGCCAGCAGTTACACCCCGACAGGGGGCGGTTCACCCCTCCACTTT.